The 8 T cell receptor beta chains in this list originate from one sample, sequenced in a study of T-cell memory formation after mild COVID-19. TCRdb reprocessed the 5' RACE reads via MiXCR and lists one record per CDR3 protein. Of some 54,000 distinct CDR3 sequences listed, more than 8% are singletons. The specimen was PBMCs or a T cell subset sorted from them (not recorded which). All receptors come from a man aged 18 to 30 who had mild COVID-19 (a few samples of this study predate the infection). Cell type and time point are not known.

This clonotype has a handful of counts. The rearrangement joins TRBV7-2 to TRBJ2-5, with TRBD2 matching 10 bases. CDR1 and CDR2 from the germline V gene are SGHTA and FQGNSA. The CDR3 has 14 residues. V was pared by 3 bases and J by 6 bases, with 4 bases of the junction left unmatched. The CDR3 nucleotides are TGTGCCAGCAGCTTTGCTAGCGGGGGTCAGACCCAGTACTTC. Translated: CASSFASGGQTQYF. The full variable domain, completed using reference TRBV7-2 and TRBJ2-5, is GAGVSQSPSNKVTEKGKDVELRCDPISGHTALYWYRQSLGQGLEFLIYFQGNSAPDKSGLPSDRFSAERTGGSVSTLTIQRTQQEDSAVYLCASSFASGGQTQYFGPGTRLLVL.

V is TRBV4-3 and J is TRBJ2-3, with 8 bases fitting TRBD2. The V segment lost 4 bases and the J segment 3 bases; nucleotides outside the gene matches: 12. This CDR3 has 17 amino acids. From germline, CDR1 is LGHNA and CDR2 YSLEER. CDR3 amino acids: CASSPRVGTRSTDTQYF. Here the CDR3 DNA reads TGCGCCAGCAGCCCCCGGGTCGGGACTAGGTCGACAGATACGCAGTATTTT.

The sample holds a few counts of this clonotype. The chain combines TRBV5-6 with TRBJ2-5; 12 bases match TRBD2. The J segment lost 5 bases and the V segment lost 3 bases, leaving 8 bases of the junction unmatched. From germline, CDR1 is SGHDT and CDR2 YYEEEE. The CDR3 contains 16 residues. CDR3 loop: CASSSSSGGEVETQYF. CDR3 DNA: TGTGCCAGCAGCTCCTCTAGCGGGGGGGAGGTGGAGACCCAGTACTTC.

This clonotype was observed at least ten times. The rearrangement links TRBV5-1 to TRBJ2-1, with 9 bases identical to TRBD2. The junction had 6 bases not matched to a gene; V was cut back by 7 bases and J by 4 bases. Germline V gene sequence: CDR1 SGHRS, CDR2 YFSETQ. The CDR3 sequence is 14 residues long. The CDR3 loop reads CASGASGVYNEQFF. CDR3 nucleotides: TGCGCCAGCGGCGCTAGCGGGGTATACAATGAGCAGTTCTTC.

V gene TRBV5-1 combines with J gene TRBJ2-3; the match to TRBD2 covers 9 bases. Per the germline V gene, CDR1 is SGHRS and CDR2 is YFSETQ. This CDR3 comprises 14 residues. V shed 4 bases and J 3 bases; nucleotides not matched to a gene: 3. The CDR3 region is CASSRLAGTDTQYF. As DNA, the CDR3 is TGCGCCAGCAGCAGGCTAGCGGGAACAGATACGCAGTATTTT.

This clonotype was detected only a few times. The V and J genes are TRBV9 and TRBJ1-6; D call uncertain. CDR1 SGDLS and CDR2 YYNGEE come from the germline V gene. V shed 2 bases and J shed 14 bases, with 14 bases lying between them. This CDR3 has 13 amino acids. The CDR3: CASSVLEEGTLHF. CDR3 in DNA: TGTGCCAGCAGCGTCCTTGAGGAGGGAACCCTCCACTTT.

This clonotype was counted a few times. The chain joins TRBV2 to TRBJ2-1; possibly TRBD2 for D (6 bases). This CDR3 region has 15 residues. CDR1 is SNHLY, CDR2 FYNNEI, per germline. The V gene lost 3 bases and the J gene lost 3 bases, with 12 bases spanning the gap. CDR3 nucleotides: TGTGCCAGCAGTGAGGTTTCTAGCGTCTACAATGAGCAGTTCTTC. Its protein product is CASSEVSSVYNEQFF.

This clonotype was found a few times. The genes are TRBV5-1 and TRBJ2-6; D is ambiguous. CDR1 is SGHRS and CDR2 is YFSETQ in the germline V gene. Trimming cost V 0 bases and J 2 bases, with 3 bases left between them. The CDR3 consists of 14 residues. The CDR3 reads CASSLGAGANVLTF. In DNA, the CDR3 is TGCGCCAGCAGCTTGGGGGCTGGGGCCAACGTCCTGACTTTC.